This T cell receptor beta chain was retrieved from a study of blood T cell repertoires in COVID-19. In the study overall: Collection of acute and convalescent COVID-19 samples took place in the United States, Italy and Spain. PBMCs, B-cell-depleted T cells, or T cells were the source of the cDNA or gDNA that made up the material.

As processed by the authors: Reference gene primer amplification gave nucleated cell count estimates. Only in-frame clones appear in the TCRdb table, and some are missing; sequencing was by immunoSEQ multiplex PCR. From that table come the V and J calls and clone size; the DNA was used to work out D and trimming. The data hold roughly 57,000 clones, with approximately 80% observed a single time. The CDR3 has 13 amino acids. Germline V CDR1 and CDR2: LNHNV, YYDKDF (reference sequence). V was pared by 0 bases and J by 14 bases, with 16 bases between. The specimen was peripheral blood. The gene calls are TRBV15 and TRBJ1-2; D is perhaps TRBD1 (6 bases). The clonotype originates from a man between 65 and 79 years old with active or convalescent COVID-19. CDR3 sequence reads: CATSRDEVGAHTF. As DNA, the CDR3 is TGTGCCACCAGCAGAGATGAGGTGGGGGCTCATACCTTC. The full variable domain, completed using reference TRBV15 and TRBJ1-2, is DAMVIQNPRYQVTQFGKPVTLSCSQTLNHNVMYWYQQKSSQAPKLLFHYYDKDFNNEADTPDNFQSRRPNTSFCFLDIRSPGLGDTAMYLCATSRDEVGAHTFGSGTRLTVV.